This entry concerns a single TCR beta chain. Clones were read by immunoSEQ multiplex PCR, and TCRdb kept only the in-frame ones, dropping some. The sample lists 35,000 to 45,000 clones, about 88% occurring once. These data come from a study of blood T cell repertoires in COVID-19. This receptor was taken from a human donor in a cohort sampled during active COVID-19. Material for sequencing was peripheral blood.

The CDR3: CASSQDVLAPYNEQFF. CDR3 bases: TGTGCCAGCAGCCAAGATGTACTAGCCCCCTACAATGAGCAGTTCTTC. The rearrangement links TRBV4-2 to TRBJ2-1; tentative D call: TRBD2 (6 bases). The CDR3 length is 16 residues. Germline V gene data show CDR1 as LGHNA and CDR2 as YNFKEQ. With 0 bases removed from V and 2 bases from J, the gap between germline ends came to 11 bases.